The 18 T cell receptor beta chains presented below share a single source sample, sequenced in a study of T cells in women clearing cervical HPV infection (dated by TCRdb to about 2018). The receptor library was made with the immunoSEQ multiplex PCR assay. The table was pulled from immuneACCESS by TCRdb, which kept in-frame rearrangements only. Such tables lose some clones; where checked, under half of the loss comes from unresolved V genes, and the rest has no known cause. The sample's records list approximately 41,000 clones. The ten largest clonotypes hold 6% to 9% of the sample. Sample: blood buffy coat. The receptors here all came from a woman between 18 and 70 years old with a cervical HPV16 infection that either progressed to CIN3+ or cleared (not recorded which).

A remark on this clone: The read is 3 residues too short to cover the CDR3 end, so that end is filled in from the germline J gene. This chain connects TRBV30 to TRBJ2-5, with a weak D call TRBD2 (7 bases). The CDR3 is 13 amino acids. Germline values: CDR1 GTSNPN, CDR2 SVGIG (reference sequence). The germline V and J ends were trimmed by 3 bases and 5 bases, with 13 bases remaining between them. The covered CDR3 bases are TGTGCCTGGAGCGGGGGGCCTTGGGAGACC. Protein: CAWSGGPWET. The whole CDR3 is CAWSGGPWETQYF.

Details on this clone: The CDR3 extends 3 residues past the end of the read, so its final part is completed from the germline J gene. V and J are TRBV20-1 and TRBJ2-3, with a possible D match to TRBD2 (6 bases). Germline V lookup: CDR1 DFQATT, CDR2 SNEGSKA (reference sequence). The CDR3 sequence is 14 residues long. Trimming stripped 5 bases from V and 1 base from J, with 13 bases between. CDR3 residues: CSAPSGGGTDTQYF. CDR3 bases read: TGCAGTGCTCCGAGCGGCGGGGGCACAGATACG.

Concerning this clone itself: Coverage ceases 3 residues before the CDR3 finishes, and the germline J gene fills in the end. The genes are TRBV30 and TRBJ1-5; D might be TRBD1 (5 bases). Trimming left V 4 bases short and J 5 bases short, with 21 bases between. The CDR3 consists of 16 residues. From germline, CDR1 is GTSNPN and CDR2 SVGIG (reference sequence). CDR3 amino acids: CAWNTGHEGIHQPQHF. Incomplete CDR3 DNA: TGTGCCTGGAACACTGGACATGAAGGGATACATCAGCCC.

As to this clone: The CDR3 goes on 3 residues after the read ends, and that part is filled in from the germline J gene. This rearrangement joins TRBV14 to TRBJ1-1; perhaps TRBD1 as D (5 bases). V was shortened by 0 bases and J by 5 bases, with 22 bases between the two germline ends. There are 18 residues in the CDR3. CDR1 is SGHDN and CDR2 is FVKESK in the germline V gene. The covered CDR3 bases are TGTGCCAGCAGCCAAGATAAGGCCCATAGCGGGGGTTGGACTGAA. Residues: CASSQDKAHSGGWTE. The whole CDR3 sequence reads CASSQDKAHSGGWTEAFF.

As to this clone: The read is 3 residues too short to cover the CDR3 end, so that end is filled in from the germline J gene. This chain joins TRBV10-3 and TRBJ1-1; no clear D gene. Per the germline V gene, CDR1 is ENHRY and CDR2 is SYGVKD. This CDR3 contains 13 residues. Trimming cost V 7 bases and J 0 bases, with 9 bases left between them. CDR3 bases read: TGTGCCATCACGTTGCGCATGAACACTGAA. This sequence encodes CAITLRMNTE. The complete CDR3 sequence is CAITLRMNTEAFF.

In regard to this clone: Read sequence stops 3 residues before the CDR3 end, and the germline J gene provides the missing end. The rearrangement joins TRBV18 to TRBJ1-1, with 8 bases that match TRBD1. The J segment lost 3 bases and the V segment lost 3 bases, leaving 6 bases of the junction unmatched. Germline CDR1 is KGHSH and CDR2 is LQKENI. CDR3 length: 15 amino acids. CDR3 DNA, as far as it was read: TGTGCCAGCTCACCCCGGACAGGGTGGGACACTGAA. Its protein product is CASSPRTGWDTE. The full CDR3 is CASSPRTGWDTEAFF.

In the case of this clone: The read gets to within 3 residues of the CDR3 end, and the germline J gene fills in the rest. The J gene is TRBJ1-1, the V gene TRBV28; TRBD1 might be the D (6 bases). The CDR3 sequence is 14 residues long. Per the germline V gene, CDR1 is MDHEN and CDR2 is SYDVKM. Trimming pared 5 bases from V and 6 bases from J, leaving 16 bases between. The sequenced CDR3 bases are TGTGCCAGCAGTGCCGACCAGGGGAGGGCTGAA. It encodes CASSADQGRAE. The entire CDR3 sequence reads CASSADQGRAEAFF.

Of note for this clone: Read data end 3 residues before the CDR3 end; the end is taken from the germline J gene. This chain connects TRBV27 to TRBJ2-7; 9 positions agree with TRBD1. Germline V gene data show CDR1 as MNHEY and CDR2 as SMNVEV (reference sequence). The length of the CDR3 is 15 residues. V was pared by 6 bases and J by 6 bases, with 12 bases of the junction left unmatched. CDR3 protein: CASRGSGTGLSEQYF. The CDR3 DNA, read in part, is TGTGCCAGCAGGGGAAGCGGGACAGGGCTCTCCGAG.

Worth noting for this clone: The DNA ends 3 residues before the CDR3 does, and the rest of the CDR3 is filled in from the germline J gene. The chain has TRBV20-1 and TRBJ1-2; 7 bases line up with TRBD1. The CDR3 sequence is 15 residues long. V was pared by 0 bases and J by 4 bases, with 8 bases of the junction left unmatched. Germline assignment: CDR1 DFQATT and CDR2 SNEGSKA (reference sequence). CDR3 amino acids: CSARDGGRGSYGYTF. Incomplete CDR3 DNA: TGCAGTGCTAGAGATGGGGGCAGGGGGAGCTATGGC.

In terms of frequency, this clone is medium-sized. The missing CDR3 end, 3 residues past where the read stops, is filled in from the germline J gene. The chain joins TRBV10-3 to TRBJ2-5, with TRBD1 identical over 10 bases. Looked up from germline, CDR1 is ENHRY and CDR2 is SYGVKD. This CDR3 region has 16 residues. With V trimmed by 0 bases and J by 2 bases, 3 bases remained unmatched. The CDR3 here is CAISESRDRGQETQYF. The CDR3 bases that were read are TGTGCCATCAGTGAGTCGAGGGACAGGGGTCAAGAGACC.

Comments on this clone: The CDR3 end lies 3 residues beyond the end of the read and is filled in from the germline J gene. The chain couples TRBV27 to TRBJ1-2; D perhaps matches TRBD1 (6 bases). V was shortened by 4 bases and J by 7 bases, with 10 bases between the two germline ends. The V gene's germline CDR1 is MNHEY and CDR2 SMNVEV (reference sequence). The CDR3 is 12 residues long. CDR3 DNA, as far as it was read: TGTGCCAGCAGTTCGAGGGGGGGTGGC. Protein sequence: CASSSRGGG. The full CDR3 sequence reads CASSSRGGGYTF.

Partial CDR3 DNA: TGTGCCAGCTCACCCTCGGGGTTTAGCAATCAGCCC. This sequence encodes CASSPSGFSNQP. The CDR3 in its entirety is CASSPSGFSNQPQHF. The chain employs TRBV18 and TRBJ1-5; D is uncertain. From the germline J gene comes the end of the CDR3, since the read stops 3 residues before it. V dropped 3 bases and J dropped 0 bases, with 9 bases sitting between them. This CDR3 is built from 15 residues. Looked up from germline, CDR1 is KGHSH and CDR2 is LQKENI.

As to this clone: With the read ending 3 residues before the CDR3 end, the germline J gene is used to fill in that end. The V call is TRBV2, the J call TRBJ2-6, with 7 positions matching TRBD1. Germline assignment: CDR1 SNHLY and CDR2 FYNNEI. There are 15 residues in the CDR3. V lost 6 bases and J lost 3; bases outside the gene matches: 5. CDR3 DNA (partial): TGTGCCAGCAGGACAGGGCTGAATGGGGCCAACGTC. Protein sequence: CASRTGLNGANV. The CDR3, in full, reads CASRTGLNGANVLTF.

In regard to this clone: Read sequence stops 3 residues before the CDR3 end, and the germline J gene provides the missing end. The V call is TRBV5-1, the J call TRBJ1-4, with 10 bases lining up with TRBD1. The germline V gene encodes CDR1 SGHRS and CDR2 YFSETQ. The trim removed 0 bases at V and 6 bases at J, leaving 2 bases unmatched. CDR3 length equals 15 residues. The CDR3 protein is CASSLAGTGDEKLFF. The part of the CDR3 DNA that was read is TGCGCCAGCAGCTTGGCCGGGACAGGGGATGAAAAA.

This clone shows up as medium-sized by frequency. The read stops 3 residues short of the end of the CDR3; the missing end is completed from the germline J gene. The V call is TRBV5-4, the J call TRBJ2-3; D is unresolved. With 2 bases removed from V and 2 bases from J, the gap between germline ends came to 9 bases. Germline CDR1 is SGHNT and CDR2 is YYREEE (reference sequence). The CDR3 has 14 amino acids. The sequenced part of the CDR3 DNA is TGTGCCAGCAGCTTAGGTGTGTACACAGATACG. This encodes CASSLGVYTDT. The full-length CDR3 reads as CASSLGVYTDTQYF. The variable domain in full, completed from reference TRBV5-4 and TRBJ2-3, reads ETGVTQSPTHLIKTRGQQVTLRCSSQSGHNTVSWYQQALGQGPQFIFQYYREEENGRGNFPPRFSGLQFPNYSSELNVNALELDDSALYLCASSLGVYTDTQYFGPGTRLTVL.

On this clone: The read ends 3 residues before the CDR3 terminus; that terminus is restored from the germline J gene. This sequence joins TRBV30 and TRBJ1-1; D not resolved. The germline gives CDR1 GTSNPN, CDR2 SVGIG (reference sequence). This CDR3 is built from 17 residues. V was cut by 2 bases and J by 1 base, with 20 bases left in between. CDR3 bases read: TGTGCCTGGAGTCCTCTTAGGGTACGGACTTCGAACACTGAA. Its protein product is CAWSPLRVRTSNTE. The whole CDR3 region reads CAWSPLRVRTSNTEAFF.

Notes on this clone: The read terminates 3 residues before the CDR3 end, so the remaining end is supplied by the germline J gene. The chain uses TRBV14 and TRBJ1-1; D is uncertain. CDR3 length: 11 residues. CDR1 SGHDN and CDR2 FVKESK come from the germline V gene. Trimming took 5 bases from V and 7 from J, leaving 8 bases between them. The CDR3 bases that were read are TGTGCCAGCAGCTACCACAGTGAA. Translation: CASSYHSE. Given in full, the CDR3 is CASSYHSEAFF.

As concerns this clone: With the read ending 3 residues before the CDR3 end, the germline J gene is used to fill in that end. This chain joins TRBV7-9 and TRBJ2-1; tentative D call: TRBD1 (6 bases). Trimming left V 4 bases short and J 5 bases short, with 15 bases between. This CDR3 region has 15 residues. From germline, CDR1 is SEHNR and CDR2 FQNEAQ (reference sequence). The part of the CDR3 DNA that was read is TGTGCCAGCAGCTCGGGGTCAGGGGCGAACAATGAG. This encodes CASSSGSGANNE. The whole CDR3 sequence is CASSSGSGANNEQFF.